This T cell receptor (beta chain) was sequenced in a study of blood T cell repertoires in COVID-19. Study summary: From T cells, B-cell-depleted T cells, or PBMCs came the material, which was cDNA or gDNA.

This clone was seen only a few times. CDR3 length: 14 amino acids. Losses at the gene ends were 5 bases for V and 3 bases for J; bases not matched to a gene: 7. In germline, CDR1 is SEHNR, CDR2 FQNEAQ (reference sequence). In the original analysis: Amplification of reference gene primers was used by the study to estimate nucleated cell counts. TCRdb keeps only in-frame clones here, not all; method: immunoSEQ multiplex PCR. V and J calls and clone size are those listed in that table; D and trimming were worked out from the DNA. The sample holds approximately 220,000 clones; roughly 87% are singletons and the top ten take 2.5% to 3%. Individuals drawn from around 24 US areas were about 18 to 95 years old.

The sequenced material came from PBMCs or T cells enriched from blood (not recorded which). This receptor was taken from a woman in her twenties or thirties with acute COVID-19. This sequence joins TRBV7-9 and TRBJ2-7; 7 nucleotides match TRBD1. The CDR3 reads CASSTRQGYYEQYF. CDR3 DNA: TGTGCCAGCAGCACTCGACAGGGTTACTACGAGCAGTACTTC.